This T cell receptor (beta chain) was retrieved from a study of T cells in localized non-small cell lung cancer. The CDR3 consists of 14 residues. Germline CDR1 MNHEY, CDR2 SVGAGI. V gave up 0 bases and J gave up 5 bases, with 10 bases separating them. Sequencing was performed with immunoSEQ multiplex PCR; in TCRdb, only in-frame clones are kept and a portion is missing. The table shows about 77,000 clones, with around 90% occurring only once. Whole-study findings and limits: Median detection of top 100 tumor clones in adjacent lung was around 60 clones. Among blood samples, higher T cell density accompanied longer overall survival. Exceeding tumor, uninvolved adjacent lung had the highest T cell clonality.

A word on this clone: Antigen unknown.

This sample comprised peripheral blood, obtained before any cancer treatment. The chain has TRBV6-5 and TRBJ1-2; maybe TRBD1 (6 bases). This clonotype originated in a woman between 40 and 69 years old with stage I squamous cell lung carcinoma. The CDR3 sequence: CASSYSPGAYGYTF. The CDR3, as DNA: TGTGCCAGCAGTTACTCGCCAGGGGCGTATGGCTACACCTTC.